This T cell receptor beta chain was observed in a study of regulatory T cells in long-lasting Graves disease. Findings and caveats of the study: A reduction in accuracy may have resulted from the small sample size. Persistent disease preferred TRBV28, TRBJ1-2 and TRBJ2-5.

About this clonotype itself: Its antigen is unidentified. A much larger clone is a single base away; this may be a read error.

The CDR3 covers 12 residues. Trimming removed 7 bases at V and 5 bases at J, with 13 bases between. The germline CDR1 and CDR2 sequences are SGHRS and YFSETQ. iRepertoire HTBI primers and Arm-PCR of CDR3 regions built TCR beta libraries. Original processing notes: Among the samples, approximately 60 TRBV and 14 to 15 TRBJ segments were identified. TCRdb reanalysed the multiplex PCR reads using MiXCR and keeps one entry per CDR3 protein. The V and J calls here are based on TCRdb, not the publication. The sample holds 240,000 or so distinct CDR3 sequences, 20% to 25% seen once. Sample time point: newly diagnosed GD, antithyroid drugs for less than 3 months. PBMC RNA served as the TCR library source.

This specimen was peripheral blood mononuclear cells (PBMCs), taken at new diagnosis, from a patient treated with antithyroid drugs. This chain joins TRBV5-1 and TRBJ2-7; D is possibly TRBD1 (5 bases). This TCR was recovered from a female donor with Graves disease. The CDR3 DNA is TGCGCCAGCGGCAGGGTAGACGACGAGCAGTACTTC. Amino acids: CASGRVDDEQYF.